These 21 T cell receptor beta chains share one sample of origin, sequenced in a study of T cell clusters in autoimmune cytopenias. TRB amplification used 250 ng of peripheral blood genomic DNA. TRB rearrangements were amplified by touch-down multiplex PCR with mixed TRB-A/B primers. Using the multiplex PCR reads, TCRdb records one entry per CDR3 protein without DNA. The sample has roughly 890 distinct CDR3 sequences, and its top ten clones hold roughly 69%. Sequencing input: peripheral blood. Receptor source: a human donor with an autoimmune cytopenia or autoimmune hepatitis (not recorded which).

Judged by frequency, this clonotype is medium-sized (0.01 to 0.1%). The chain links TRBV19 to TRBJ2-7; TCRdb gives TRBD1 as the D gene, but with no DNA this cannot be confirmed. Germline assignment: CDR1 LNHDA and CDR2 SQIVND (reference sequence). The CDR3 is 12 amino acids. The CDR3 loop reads CASSRDRGEQYF.

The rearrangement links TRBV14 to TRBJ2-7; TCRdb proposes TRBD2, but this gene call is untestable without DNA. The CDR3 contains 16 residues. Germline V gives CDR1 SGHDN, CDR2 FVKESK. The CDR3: CASSQDRLAGLNEQYF.

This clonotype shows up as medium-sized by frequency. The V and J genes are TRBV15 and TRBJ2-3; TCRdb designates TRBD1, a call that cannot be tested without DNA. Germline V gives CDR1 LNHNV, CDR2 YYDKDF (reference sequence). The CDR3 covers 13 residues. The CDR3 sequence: CATSRNQGDTQYF. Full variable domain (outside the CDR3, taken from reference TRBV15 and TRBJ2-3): DAMVIQNPRYQVTQFGKPVTLSCSQTLNHNVMYWYQQKSSQAPKLLFHYYDKDFNNEADTPDNFQSRRPNTSFCFLDIRSPGLGDTAMYLCATSRNQGDTQYFGPGTRLTVL.

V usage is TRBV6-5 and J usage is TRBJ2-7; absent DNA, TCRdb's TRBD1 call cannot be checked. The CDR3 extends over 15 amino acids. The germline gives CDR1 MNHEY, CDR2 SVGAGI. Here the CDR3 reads CASSKTGDSGYEQYF.

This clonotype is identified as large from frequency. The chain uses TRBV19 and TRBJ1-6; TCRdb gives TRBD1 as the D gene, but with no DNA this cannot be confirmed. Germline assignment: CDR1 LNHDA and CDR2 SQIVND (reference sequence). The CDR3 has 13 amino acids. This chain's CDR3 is CASRDRVNSPLHF. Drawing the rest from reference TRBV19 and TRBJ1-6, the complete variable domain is DGGITQSPKYLFRKEGQNVTLSCEQNLNHDAMYWYRQDPGQGLRLIYYSQIVNDFQKGDIAEGYSVSREKKESFPLTVTSAQKNPTAFYLCASRDRVNSPLHFGNGTRLTVT.

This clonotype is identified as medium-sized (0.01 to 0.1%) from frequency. CDR3 protein: CSGGQGNGNYGYTF. The chain joins TRBV29-1 to TRBJ1-2; TCRdb proposes TRBD1, but this gene call is untestable without DNA. The length of the CDR3 is 14 residues. Germline CDR1 and CDR2: SQVTM and ANQGSEA.

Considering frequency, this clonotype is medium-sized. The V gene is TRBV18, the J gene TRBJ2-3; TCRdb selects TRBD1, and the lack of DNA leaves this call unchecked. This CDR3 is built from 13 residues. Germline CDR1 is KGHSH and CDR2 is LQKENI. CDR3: CASSPPGMDTQYF.

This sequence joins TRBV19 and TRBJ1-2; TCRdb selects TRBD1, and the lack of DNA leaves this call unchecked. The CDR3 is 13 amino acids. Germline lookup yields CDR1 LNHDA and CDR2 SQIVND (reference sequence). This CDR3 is CASRTPGQGGYTF.

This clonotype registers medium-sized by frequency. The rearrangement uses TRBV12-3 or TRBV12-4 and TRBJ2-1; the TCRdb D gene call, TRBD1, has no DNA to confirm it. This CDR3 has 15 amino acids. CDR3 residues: CASSLESGAGNEQFF.

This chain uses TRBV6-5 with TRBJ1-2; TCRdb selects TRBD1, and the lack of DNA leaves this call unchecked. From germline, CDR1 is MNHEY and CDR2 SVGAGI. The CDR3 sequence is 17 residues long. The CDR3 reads CASSYSNFRAANYGYTF.

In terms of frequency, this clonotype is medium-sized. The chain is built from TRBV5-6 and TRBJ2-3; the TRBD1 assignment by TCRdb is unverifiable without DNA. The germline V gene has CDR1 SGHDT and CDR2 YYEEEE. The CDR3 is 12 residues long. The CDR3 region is CASSPDRFKQYF.

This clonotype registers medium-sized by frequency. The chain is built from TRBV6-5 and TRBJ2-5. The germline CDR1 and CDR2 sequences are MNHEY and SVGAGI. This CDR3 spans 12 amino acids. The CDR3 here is CASSFDQETQYF.

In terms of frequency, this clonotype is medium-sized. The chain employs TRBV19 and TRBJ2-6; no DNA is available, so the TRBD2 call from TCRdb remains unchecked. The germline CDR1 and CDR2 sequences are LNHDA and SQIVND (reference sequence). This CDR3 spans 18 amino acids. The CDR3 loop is CASTPRSRTPSGANVLTF.

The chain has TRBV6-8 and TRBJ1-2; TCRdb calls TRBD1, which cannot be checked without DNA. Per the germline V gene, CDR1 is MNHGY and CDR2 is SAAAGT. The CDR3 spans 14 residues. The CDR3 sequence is CASSDGTGSYGYTF.

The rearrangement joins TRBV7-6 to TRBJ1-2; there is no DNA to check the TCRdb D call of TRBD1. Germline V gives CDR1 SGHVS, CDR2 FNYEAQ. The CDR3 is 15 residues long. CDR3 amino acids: CASSLGAGAFYGYTF.

The CDR3 loop is CASSLASKTTTDTQYF. This chain joins TRBV5-5 and TRBJ2-3. Looked up from germline, CDR1 is SGHKS and CDR2 is YYEKEE (reference sequence). The CDR3 loop spans 16 amino acids. Full variable domain (missing parts from reference TRBV5-5 and TRBJ2-3): DAGVTQSPTHLIKTRGQQVTLRCSPISGHKSVSWYQQVLGQGPQFIFQYYEKEERGRGNFPDRFSARQFPNYSSELNVNALLLGDSALYLCASSLASKTTTDTQYFGPGTRLTVL.

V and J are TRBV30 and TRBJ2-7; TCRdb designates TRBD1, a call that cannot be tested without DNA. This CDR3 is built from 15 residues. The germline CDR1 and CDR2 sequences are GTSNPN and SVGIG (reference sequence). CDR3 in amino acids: CAWSTKQGGGYEQYF.

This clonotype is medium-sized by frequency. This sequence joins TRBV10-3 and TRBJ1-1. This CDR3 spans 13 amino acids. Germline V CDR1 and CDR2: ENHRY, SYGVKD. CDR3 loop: CAINRGREDEAFF.

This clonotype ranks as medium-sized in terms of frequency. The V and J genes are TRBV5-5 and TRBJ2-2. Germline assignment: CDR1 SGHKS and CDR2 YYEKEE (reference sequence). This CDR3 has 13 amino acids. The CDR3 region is CASSFEWGGELFF.

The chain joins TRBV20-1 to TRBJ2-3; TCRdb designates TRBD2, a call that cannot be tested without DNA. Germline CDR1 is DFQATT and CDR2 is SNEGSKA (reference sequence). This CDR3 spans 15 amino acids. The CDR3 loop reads CSATRLAGDTDTQYF.

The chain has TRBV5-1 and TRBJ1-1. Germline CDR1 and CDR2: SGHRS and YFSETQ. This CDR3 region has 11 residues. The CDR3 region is CASSLAGEAFF. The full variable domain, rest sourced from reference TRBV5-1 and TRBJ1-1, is KAGVTQTPRYLIKTRGQQVTLSCSPISGHRSVSWYQQTPGQGLQFLFEYFSETQRNKGNFPGRFSGRQFSNSRSEMNVSTLELGDSALYLCASSLAGEAFFGQGTRLTVV.